Listed here are 32 T cell receptor beta chains from one sample, sequenced in a study of early T cells in non-severe SARS-CoV-2 infection (dated by TCRdb to 2020 to 2022). The library was generated by 5' RACE. TCRdb records NextSeq 500 as the sequencer. TCRdb passed the public sequencing reads through fastp at Q25 and MiXCR, retaining productive beta sequences. Rows merge per CDR3 protein into single entries with the most common DNA and genes. The sample data list 45,000 or so distinct CDR3 sequences, and roughly 4% of these were observed just once. The ten top clones hold less than 4% of the sample. The sequencing sample was made of whole blood. The receptor set was obtained from an adult who was a healthcare worker with PCR-confirmed SARS-CoV-2 infection or an uninfected control (not recorded which).

The table lists this clonotype with many counts. This rearrangement joins TRBV6-1 to TRBJ2-1; D may be TRBD1 (6 bases). The length of the CDR3 is 14 residues. Germline V gene lookup returns CDR1 MNHNS and CDR2 SASEGT. V was pared by 5 bases and J by 3 bases, with 11 bases between. The CDR3 sequence is CASSYRVNYNEQFF. CDR3 bases: TGTGCCAGCAGTTACAGGGTAAACTACAATGAGCAGTTCTTC.

This clonotype was counted ten times or more. The rearrangement joins TRBV7-9 to TRBJ1-1; weak D call: TRBD1 (6 bases). With 2 bases removed from V and 2 bases from J, the gap between germline ends came to 12 bases. The CDR3 has 15 residues. Germline CDR1 and CDR2: SEHNR and FQNEAQ (reference sequence). This CDR3 is CASSLPAGTNTEAFF. The CDR3 DNA reads TGTGCCAGCAGCTTACCCGCGGGGACAAACACTGAAGCTTTCTTT. Full variable domain (outside the CDR3, taken from reference TRBV7-9 and TRBJ1-1): DTGVSQNPRHKITKRGQNVTFRCDPISEHNRLYWYRQTLGQGPEFLTYFQNEAQLEKSRLLSDRFSAERPKGSFSTLEIQRTEQGDSAMYLCASSLPAGTNTEAFFGQGTRLTVV.

The V gene is TRBV3-1, the J gene TRBJ2-5; 11 positions match TRBD2. J gave up 3 bases and V 6 bases, and 3 bases lay outside the gene matches. CDR1 and CDR2 (germline): LGHDT, YNNKEL (reference sequence). The CDR3 has 14 amino acids. The CDR3 region is CASRGLAVKETQYF. DNA for the CDR3: TGTGCCAGCAGGGGACTAGCGGTTAAAGAGACCCAGTACTTC.

This clonotype was found many times. The chain couples TRBV11-2 to TRBJ1-4; D is unclear. There are 15 residues in the CDR3. Looked up from germline, CDR1 is SGHAT and CDR2 is FQNNGV. Trimming pared 5 bases from V and 2 bases from J, leaving 12 bases between. CDR3: CASSTRVRTNEKLFF. The CDR3 nucleotides are TGTGCCAGCAGCACCCGCGTACGGACTAATGAAAAACTGTTTTTT.

This clonotype was detected ten times or more. This chain connects TRBV12-2 to TRBJ1-2; the table assigns TRBD1, which was not confirmed against the DNA. TRBV12-2 is marked as a pseudogene. CDR3 length: 17 residues. DNA for the CDR3: TGTGCAAGTCGCCACAGCGGGACATCGAGGGAATGGGGAGGCTACACCTTC. Its protein product is CASRHSGTSREWGGYTF.

V usage is TRBV3-1 and J usage is TRBJ1-1; D perhaps matches TRBD1 (6 bases). The CDR3 runs to 13 residues. CDR1 LGHDT and CDR2 YNNKEL come from the germline V gene (reference sequence). Trimming cost V 6 bases and J 5 bases, with 13 bases left between them. DNA for the CDR3: TGTGCCAGCAGTACAACAGGGCGGACTGAAGCTTTCTTT. It translates to CASSTTGRTEAFF.

This clonotype was seen many times. The chain is built from TRBV20-1 and TRBJ2-5; D is unresolved. Trimming left V 1 base short and J 2 bases short, with 11 bases between. The CDR3 extends over 14 amino acids. Per the germline V gene, CDR1 is DFQATT and CDR2 is SNEGSKA (reference sequence). DNA for the CDR3: TGCAGTGCTAGAGGCGTGGAACGGCAAGAGACCCAGTACTTC. Protein: CSARGVERQETQYF.

J is TRBJ2-4 and V is TRBV11-2, with unresolved D. Per germline, CDR1 SGHAT and CDR2 FQNNGV. Trimming took 0 bases from V and 9 from J, leaving 12 bases between them. CDR3 length: 14 residues. The CDR3 bases are TGTGCCAGCAGCTTAGAGTCGGCTATGGGCATTCAGTACTTC. Its translation: CASSLESAMGIQYF.

This clonotype was detected many times. One end of the junction is discordant with germline, which a read error may explain. This sequence joins TRBV4-1 and TRBJ1-5; D is ambiguous. The CDR3 loop spans 13 amino acids. Germline V gene lookup returns CDR1 MGHRA and CDR2 YSYEKL. In nucleotides, the CDR3 is TGCGCCAGCAGCCAAGGTGGCTTTCAGGCCCAGCATTTT. Protein product: CASSQGGFQAQHF.

This clonotype came up many times. V gene TRBV11-2 combines with J gene TRBJ2-3, with unresolved D. CDR1 and CDR2 from the germline V gene are SGHAT and FQNNGV. The CDR3 contains 17 residues. The V gene lost 4 bases and the J gene lost 4 bases, with 21 bases spanning the gap. The CDR3 DNA reads as TGTGCCAGCAGCTCGATCCTGGGTAGTTCGGCGGCAGATACGCAGTATTTT. Translated, it gives CASSSILGSSAADTQYF. Full variable domain (remainder filled in from reference TRBV11-2 and TRBJ2-3): EAGVAQSPRYKIIEKRQSVAFWCNPISGHATLYWYQQILGQGPKLLIQFQNNGVVDDSQLPKDRFSAERLKGVDSTLKIQPAKLEDSAVYLCASSSILGSSAADTQYFGPGTRLTVL.

This clonotype was counted at least ten times. This sequence joins TRBV11-2 and TRBJ2-5, with 7 bases aligning to TRBD1. Trimming took 6 bases from V and 2 from J; bases not matched to a gene: 6. The CDR3 is made up of 14 amino acids. The germline gives CDR1 SGHAT, CDR2 FQNNGV. The CDR3 bases are TGTGCCAGCAGACCACAGGGGATTCAAGAGACCCAGTACTTC. Translation: CASRPQGIQETQYF.

This clonotype occurred many times. This rearrangement joins TRBV11-2 to TRBJ2-1, with 7 bases lining up with TRBD1. J lost 7 bases, V lost 6 bases, and 15 bases had no gene match. Germline-derived CDR1 and CDR2 are SGHAT and FQNNGV. CDR3 length equals 16 residues. This CDR3 reads CASSFLTGIRANEQFF. CDR3 DNA sequence: TGTGCCAGCAGTTTCCTGACAGGGATACGTGCAAATGAGCAGTTCTTC.

This clonotype was seen a few times. The chain is built from TRBV19 and TRBJ2-1; 7 positions agree with TRBD1. The CDR3 spans 15 residues. Germline values: CDR1 LNHDA, CDR2 SQIVND (reference sequence). V lost 5 bases to trimming and J lost 0 bases; unmatched junction nucleotides: 4. The CDR3 DNA is TGTGCCAGTAGTCCATGGGACAGCTCCTACAATGAGCAGTTCTTC. This gives the protein CASSPWDSSYNEQFF.

This clonotype was counted at least ten times. V is TRBV7-3 and J is TRBJ2-3; D not resolved. The CDR3 contains 13 residues. V dropped 5 bases and J dropped 6 bases, with 12 bases sitting between them. Germline CDR1 is SGHTA and CDR2 is FQGTGA. CDR3 protein: CASSAAEPDTQYF. The CDR3 DNA reads TGTGCCAGCAGCGCAGCCGAGCCCGATACGCAGTATTTT.

This clonotype was detected ten times or more. The chain couples TRBV18 to TRBJ1-2; D gene unclear. CDR1 is KGHSH, CDR2 LQKENI, per germline. This CDR3 comprises 16 residues. V was shortened by 1 base and J by 5 bases, with 17 bases between the two germline ends. The CDR3 DNA sequence: TGTGCCAGCTCACCACAGTCTGTGGGCAGCGAATATGGCTACACCTTC. Protein product: CASSPQSVGSEYGYTF.

This clonotype was recorded many times. The chain has TRBV7-6 and TRBJ2-1; tentatively, D is TRBD2 (5 bases). The CDR3 contains 15 residues. Germline V CDR1 and CDR2: SGHVS, FNYEAQ. Trimming removed 3 bases at V and 5 bases at J, with 14 bases between. CDR3 coding DNA: TGTGCCAGCAGCTTGACGAGGGCCCGGAACAATGAGCAGTTCTTC. Its translation is CASSLTRARNNEQFF.

This clonotype was seen ten or more times. The rearrangement uses TRBV5-1 and TRBJ1-2; perhaps TRBD1 as D (5 bases). V was pared by 4 bases and J by 4 bases, with 8 bases between. The germline gives CDR1 SGHRS, CDR2 YFSETQ. The CDR3 runs to 12 residues. CDR3 in DNA: TGCGCCAGCAGCACCGGGACCTATGGCTACACCTTC. It is translated as CASSTGTYGYTF.

This clonotype was seen repeatedly, ten times or more. This sequence joins TRBV6-1 and TRBJ2-7; TRBD1 is a possible D gene (6 bases). Germline loops: CDR1 MNHNS, CDR2 SASEGT. The ends were cut back, 8 bases at V and 6 bases at J, with 20 bases in the middle. CDR3 length: 14 residues. Written as DNA, the CDR3 is TGTGCCAGCCTGACTTGGGACAACCGGGGCGAGCAGTACTTC. Translating it yields CASLTWDNRGEQYF.

V is TRBV24-1 and J is TRBJ1-1; 7 bases are a match to TRBD1. This CDR3 has 12 amino acids. J was trimmed by 3 bases and V by 10 bases; bases with no gene match: 4. Per germline, CDR1 KGHDR and CDR2 SFDVKD. The CDR3 here is CATQDRDTEAFF. CDR3 nucleotide sequence: TGTGCCACACAAGACAGGGACACTGAAGCTTTCTTT.

Many counts were recorded for this clonotype. The V and J genes are TRBV28 and TRBJ1-4; D not certain. The germline V gene has CDR1 MDHEN and CDR2 SYDVKM. The CDR3 contains 14 residues. The V and J ends lost 2 bases and 4 bases respectively, with 8 bases between them. The CDR3 coding sequence is TGTGCCAGCAGTTTAATGGCTATTAATGAAAAACTGTTTTTT. Protein product: CASSLMAINEKLFF.

At least ten counts were recorded for this clonotype. This chain uses TRBV7-6 with TRBJ2-7, with unresolved D. Germline V gene lookup returns CDR1 SGHVS and CDR2 FNYEAQ. The CDR3 has 16 residues. The V and J ends lost 5 bases and 1 base respectively, with 18 bases between them. The CDR3 region has the DNA TGTGCCAGCAGCCCAGCTGGTCTGGGCGGATCCTACGAGCAGTACTTC. This translates into CASSPAGLGGSYEQYF.

At least ten counts were recorded for this clonotype. The chain couples TRBV7-2 to TRBJ2-7, with D tentatively TRBD2 (6 bases). Germline V gives CDR1 SGHTA, CDR2 FQGNSA. The CDR3 consists of 15 residues. V was trimmed by 5 bases and J by 2 bases, leaving 16 bases between them. Written as DNA, the CDR3 is TGTGCCAGCAGCCCCTCCGCGCAGCGGGCCTACGAGCAGTACTTC. Translated, it gives CASSPSAQRAYEQYF. Variable domain in full (rest from reference TRBV7-2 and TRBJ2-7): GAGVSQSPSNKVTEKGKDVELRCDPISGHTALYWYRQSLGQGLEFLIYFQGNSAPDKSGLPSDRFSAERTGGSVSTLTIQRTQQEDSAVYLCASSPSAQRAYEQYFGPGTRLTVT.

There are many counts of this clonotype. This CDR3 is CASSSDRGYEQYF. The DNA of the CDR3 is TGTGCCAGCAGCTCGGACAGGGGGTACGAGCAGTACTTC. V and J are TRBV12-1 and TRBJ2-7; TRBD1, the table's D call, lacks a check against the DNA. TRBV12-1 is a known pseudogene. The CDR3 covers 13 residues.

This clonotype was counted many times. This chain joins TRBV7-9 and TRBJ2-7, with a tentative D call TRBD1 (6 bases). The V and J ends lost 5 bases and 0 bases respectively, with 11 bases between them. From germline, CDR1 is SEHNR and CDR2 FQNEAQ (reference sequence). This CDR3 is 14 amino acids long. CDR3 DNA sequence: TGTGCCAGCAGCGCGACAGGTATCTCCTACGAGCAGTACTTC. Translating gives CASSATGISYEQYF.

This clonotype was picked up many times. V is TRBV6-6 and J is TRBJ1-4; the D is unclear. V dropped 0 bases and J dropped 0 bases, with 5 bases sitting between them. CDR3 length equals 15 residues. The germline V gene encodes CDR1 MNHNY and CDR2 SVGAGI (reference sequence). The DNA of the CDR3 is TGTGCCAGCAGTTACTCCCCTGCAACTAATGAAAAACTGTTTTTT. Protein: CASSYSPATNEKLFF.

Many counts were recorded for this clonotype. This sequence joins TRBV12-1 and TRBJ1-1; the table gives TRBD1 as D, unverified against the DNA. TRBV12-1 is classified as a pseudogene. The CDR3 totals 13 residues. This chain's CDR3 is CASIQGQGTEAFF. As DNA, the CDR3 is TGTGCCAGCATCCAAGGACAGGGCACTGAAGCTTTCTTT.

This clonotype was recorded at least ten times. This chain connects TRBV27 to TRBJ1-2; a weak D match, TRBD1 (5 bases). Trimming removed 3 bases from V and 8 bases from J, with 19 bases in between. Germline loops: CDR1 MNHEY, CDR2 SMNVEV (reference sequence). The CDR3 is made up of 15 amino acids. As DNA, the CDR3 is TGTGCCAGCAGTTTTTTGGGACGGAAGGTGGAGGGCTACACCTTC. Its protein is CASSFLGRKVEGYTF.

This clonotype was detected ten times or more. This chain joins TRBV7-6 and TRBJ2-7; tentative D call: TRBD1 (6 bases). Germline V gene sequence: CDR1 SGHVS, CDR2 FNYEAQ. The CDR3 covers 13 residues. The germline V and J ends were trimmed by 5 bases and 1 base, with 9 bases remaining between them. CDR3 loop: CASSPGQSYEQYF. The CDR3 DNA reads TGTGCCAGCAGCCCCGGACAGTCCTACGAGCAGTACTTC.

This clonotype was seen a handful of times. The chain links TRBV6-6 to TRBJ1-6; 7 bases fit TRBD1. In germline, CDR1 is MNHNY, CDR2 SVGAGI (reference sequence). With 2 bases clipped from V and 10 bases from J, the junction kept 17 bases outside the gene matches. The CDR3 is 18 amino acids. The CDR3 protein is CASSYTGQDLFLRSPLHF. Written as DNA, the CDR3 is TGTGCCAGCAGTTACACCGGACAGGACCTTTTTTTAAGATCACCCCTCCACTTT.

This clonotype was recorded a few times. V is TRBV20-1 and J is TRBJ2-5; 8 nucleotides line up with TRBD2. J was trimmed by 4 bases and V by 2 bases; bases with no gene match: 3. The CDR3 consists of 13 residues. Germline values: CDR1 DFQATT, CDR2 SNEGSKA (reference sequence). The CDR3 nucleotides read TGCAGTGCTAGATGGCTAGCGGGAGAGACCCAGTACTTC. Its protein product is CSARWLAGETQYF.

Ten or more counts support this clonotype. The rearrangement uses TRBV20-1 and TRBJ1-5; maybe TRBD1 (5 bases). Trimming pared 3 bases from V and 1 base from J, leaving 7 bases between. Looked up from germline, CDR1 is DFQATT and CDR2 is SNEGSKA (reference sequence). CDR3 length: 13 amino acids. The CDR3, as DNA: TGCAGTGCTAGCGGGGACAGCAATCAGCCCCAGCATTTT. It yields the protein CSASGDSNQPQHF.

This clonotype appeared many times. The CDR3 DNA reads TGTGCCAGTAACCGGGACAACAATCAGCCCCAGCATTTT. Protein: CASNRDNNQPQHF. V gene TRBV19 combines with J gene TRBJ1-5; perhaps TRBD1 as D (6 bases). Germline-derived CDR1 and CDR2 are LNHDA and SQIVND (reference sequence). There are 13 residues in the CDR3. V was clipped by 7 bases and J by 3 bases, with 10 bases between them.